These T cell receptor beta chains were read from a single sample in a study of CD8 T cells in Susac syndrome. From the immunoSEQ multiplex PCR reads, TCRdb called clonotypes with MiXCR, one entry per CDR3 protein. This table has about 200,000 distinct CDR3 sequences, roughly 94% appearing once. The sample was CD4+ T cells from PBMCs. These receptors were collected from a human donor in good health. The CDR3 runs from the conserved cysteine through the conserved F or W.

V: TRBV4-3
length: 15
J: TRBJ2-1
CDR3: CASSQADSPLDEQFF

V: TRBV18
length: 15
J: TRBJ2-1
CDR3: CASSPTGEIVNEQFF

V: TRBV20-1
length: 18
J: TRBJ2-1
CDR3: CSARRGAVLGSSYNEQFF

V: TRBV3-1
length: 14
J: TRBJ2-2
CDR3: CASSRVTRDGELFF

V: TRBV29-1
length: 12
J: TRBJ2-5
CDR3: CSADRVRETQYF

V: TRBV2
length: 15
J: TRBJ2-2
CDR3: CASSAFTGGGGELFF

V: TRBV2
length: 12
J: TRBJ2-5
CDR3: CASSETDETQYF

V: TRBV27
length: 15
J: TRBJ2-1
CDR3: CASSPGARWGREQFF

V: TRBV9
length: 14
J: TRBJ2-1
CDR3: CASSSIAGGPEQFF

V: TRBV7-9
length: 15
J: TRBJ2-5
CDR3: CASSPIFGVSETQYF

V: TRBV6-5
length: 13
J: TRBJ1-1
CDR3: CASSTPLGTEAFF

V: TRBV4-1
length: 14
J: TRBJ2-3
CDR3: CASSPKGGADTQYF

V: TRBV3-1
length: 15
J: TRBJ1-2
CDR3: CASSQDSHSNYGYTF

V: TRBV7-2
length: 15
J: TRBJ2-7
CDR3: CASSLTRTGGYEQYF

V: TRBV29-1
length: 13
J: TRBJ2-1
CDR3: CSVYGTGLGGQFF

V: TRBV3-1
length: 16
J: TRBJ2-3
CDR3: CASSGLQGARMDTQYF

V: TRBV20-1
length: 16
J: TRBJ1-5
CDR3: CSARDSHTVEDQPQHF

V: TRBV2
length: 14
J: TRBJ1-5
CDR3: CASSDSSADQPQHF

V: TRBV20-1
length: 15
J: TRBJ2-5
CDR3: CSANSYGGRQETQYF

V: TRBV20-1
length: 14
J: TRBJ2-3
CDR3: CSASQGSGKDTQYF

V: TRBV12-3/TRBV12-4
length: 13
J: TRBJ1-5
CDR3: CASRAGLDQPQHF

V: TRBV24-1
length: 15
J: TRBJ2-7
CDR3: CATSDSRAGSYEQYF